The following is a T cell receptor (beta chain) sequence with its context. Its antigen is not identified. The sample belongs to a study of radiation and T cells in renal cell carcinoma. General study results and limits: Top 100 clonotypes averaged approximately 50% in irradiated versus around 45% in nephrectomy-only tumors. Dominant CDR3 motifs occupied more repertoire in irradiated than control tumors.

The repertoire was sequenced with immunoSEQ multiplex PCR; TCRdb's copy has only in-frame clones and lacks some. The repertoire includes 15,000 or so clones, about two thirds of them detected once, and under 20% sits in the top ten. CDR3 size: 14 residues. Trimming removed 0 bases at V and 2 bases at J, with 7 bases between. The germline gives CDR1 SGHTA, CDR2 FQGTGA. Described treatment: treatment-naive control, cytoreductive nephrectomy. Control tumors came from a few females and 11 males, aged about 40 to 90. The sequencing here drew on tumor tissue, taken from a patient whose treatment was nephrectomy without radiotherapy. This TCR was sampled from a man in his sixties with renal cell carcinoma. This chain uses TRBV7-3 with TRBJ1-1; D perhaps matches TRBD1 (5 bases). The CDR3 sequence is CASSLTGVNTEAFF. The CDR3 coding sequence is TGTGCCAGCAGCTTAACGGGGGTTAACACTGAAGCTTTCTTT.